The next 5 T cell receptor beta chains were all read from a single sample in a study of cytomegalovirus exposure and HLA in healthy donors (dated by TCRdb to about 2017). Library creation used the immunoSEQ multiplex PCR assay. The multiplex PCR relied on a mix of 60 forward primers for TCR Vbeta segments and 13 reverse primers for TCR Jbeta segments. Drawn from immuneACCESS, this table holds only the in-frame rearrangements with V and J called that TCRdb kept. Clones are partly lost; checked studies trace under half to an unresolved V gene and leave the rest unexplained. The table for this sample lists about 81,000 clones; 75% to 85% of them were counted only once. The ten largest clones add up to 2.5% to 3.5% of the sample. Sequencing input: PBMCs. The receptors stem from a man aged 50-60 years in good health and CMV-seropositive.

The chain couples TRBV11-3 to TRBJ1-1; 8 bases are shared with TRBD1. Germline CDR1 and CDR2: SGHNT and YENEEA. V lost 5 bases and J lost 1; bases outside the gene matches: 9. This CDR3 has 16 amino acids. CDR3 bases: TGTGCCAGCAGCCCTTGGACAGGGATGAAGAACACTGAAGCTTTCTTT. Translation: CASSPWTGMKNTEAFF.

V usage is TRBV6-1 and J usage is TRBJ1-5; 7 bases map to TRBD1. The CDR3 contains 17 residues. V lost 4 bases to trimming and J lost 3 bases; unmatched junction nucleotides: 12. Germline values: CDR1 MNHNS, CDR2 SASEGT. In nucleotides, the CDR3 is TGTGCCAGCAGTGGAGGTAGGGCAGGGGGATCCAATCAGCCCCAGCATTTT. This gives the protein CASSGGRAGGSNQPQHF.

This clone was observed a handful of times. Distinct nucleotide sequences in the sample also encode this CDR3. The chain links TRBV4-3 to TRBJ2-1; 11 positions agree with TRBD2. This CDR3 comprises 16 residues. Per the germline V gene, CDR1 is LGHNA and CDR2 is YSLEER. With 1 base clipped from V and 9 bases from J, the junction kept 8 bases outside the gene matches. In DNA form, the CDR3 reads TGCGCCAGCAGCCAAGGTAGCGGGAGGGCCCTCACTGAGCAGTTCTTC. It encodes CASSQGSGRALTEQFF.

The V call is TRBV7-2, the J call TRBJ2-7; 7 bases align to TRBD1. The CDR3 runs to 14 residues. The germline V gene has CDR1 SGHTA and CDR2 FQGNSA. V dropped 5 bases and J dropped 2; count of bases not matched to a gene: 6. Written as DNA, the CDR3 is TGTGCCAGCAGCATCCGGGACAGTACCTACGAGCAGTACTTC. Its translation is CASSIRDSTYEQYF.

V gene TRBV25-1 combines with J gene TRBJ2-7, with 8 positions matching TRBD2. V was pared by 2 bases and J by 3 bases, with 15 bases of the junction left unmatched. The CDR3 extends over 18 amino acids. Germline V lookup: CDR1 MGHDK, CDR2 SYGVNS. The CDR3 nucleotides read TGTGCCAGCAGTGAAATTGGAGCGGGAGTCTCGAAAGGCTACGAGCAGTACTTC. This translates into CASSEIGAGVSKGYEQYF.